The TCR beta chain described here comes from a study of blood T cell repertoires in COVID-19. Original processing methods: Reference gene primers were amplified, and this amplification served to estimate nucleated cell counts. Some clones are missing from TCRdb's copy, which holds only in-frame ones; the method was immunoSEQ multiplex PCR. V and J calls and clone size follow that table, whereas D and trimming were derived from the DNA. The data show approximately 440,000 clones, with less than 95% seen just once and about 0.57% held by the top ten. Germline values: CDR1 PRHDT, CDR2 FYEKMQ (reference sequence). The CDR3 runs to 15 residues. V lost 8 bases, J lost 0 bases, and 14 bases lay in between. Participant-given clinical history determined each cohort assignment.

This clonotype was obtained from a man younger than 35 who had recovered from COVID-19. The sequencing sample was made of PBMCs or T cells enriched from blood (not recorded which). The chain joins TRBV13 to TRBJ1-3; TRBD1 is a possible D gene (5 bases). CDR3 residues: CASCGARSSGNTIYF. CDR3 DNA: TGTGCCAGCTGCGGGGCCAGGAGCTCTGGAAACACCATATATTTT.